The 28 T cell receptor beta chains below all came from one sample that was sequenced in a study of cytomegalovirus exposure and HLA in healthy donors. Primers: 60 Vbeta forward and 13 Jbeta reverse. Repertoires were generated with immunoSEQ multiplex PCR, while TCRdb's copy carries only in-frame clones and drops some. This table holds approximately 220,000 clones, about four fifths found once. Sequenced material: PBMCs. The source is a man in his forties in good health and CMV-seropositive.

The chain couples TRBV30 to TRBJ2-5; D remains ambiguous. The DNA end is a closer match to TRBJ2-7, so the J assignment may be wrong. The CDR3 consists of 12 residues. CDR1 is GTSNPN, CDR2 SVGIG, per germline (reference sequence). CDR3 protein: CAWSVGSYEQYF. The DNA of the CDR3 is TGTGCCTGGAGTGTGGGCTCCTACGAGCAGTACTTC.

The rearrangement links TRBV5-1 to TRBJ1-1; D possibly corresponds to TRBD1 (5 bases). Germline V lookup: CDR1 SGHRS, CDR2 YFSETQ. The CDR3 consists of 15 residues. The V and J ends lost 0 bases and 1 base respectively, with 10 bases between them. CDR3 in DNA: TGCGCCAGCAGCTTGGAAGGGGTAGAGAACACTGAAGCTTTCTTT. Its translation: CASSLEGVENTEAFF.

The chain couples TRBV5-1 to TRBJ1-6, with 10 bases matching TRBD1. The V gene's germline CDR1 is SGHRS and CDR2 YFSETQ. This CDR3 has 15 residues. V shed 2 bases and J 8 bases; nucleotides not matched to a gene: 4. The CDR3 nucleotides are TGCGCCAGCAGCTTAAAAGGACAGGGGGATTCACCCCTCCACTTT. Amino acids: CASSLKGQGDSPLHF. Looking up the rest from reference TRBV5-1 and TRBJ1-6 gives the full variable domain: KAGVTQTPRYLIKTRGQQVTLSCSPISGHRSVSWYQQTPGQGLQFLFEYFSETQRNKGNFPGRFSGRQFSNSRSEMNVSTLELGDSALYLCASSLKGQGDSPLHFGNGTRLTVT.

The V gene is TRBV6-5, the J gene TRBJ1-5; D call uncertain. Germline V gene lookup returns CDR1 MNHEY and CDR2 SVGAGI. CDR3 length: 15 amino acids. V lost 0 bases to trimming and J lost 2 bases, with 8 bases between them. CDR3 sequence: CASSYSNLGNQPQHF. In DNA form, the CDR3 reads TGTGCCAGCAGTTACTCGAATTTAGGCAATCAGCCCCAGCATTTT.

The rearrangement links TRBV19 to TRBJ1-5, with TRBD1 matching over 7 bases. V shed 5 bases, J shed 1 base, and the junction held 2 bases outside the gene matches. There are 14 residues in the CDR3. Germline V lookup: CDR1 LNHDA, CDR2 SQIVND (reference sequence). CDR3 bases: TGTGCCAGTAGTGTGACAGGGAGCAATCAGCCCCAGCATTTT. Translation: CASSVTGSNQPQHF.

The rearrangement uses TRBV30 and TRBJ2-5, with 12 bases fitting TRBD2. The length of the CDR3 is 14 residues. CDR1 is GTSNPN and CDR2 is SVGIG in the germline V gene (reference sequence). V shed 1 base and J 4 bases; nucleotides not matched to a gene: 1. The CDR3 DNA follows: TGTGCCTGGAGTGGGGGACTAGCGGGAGAGACCCAGTACTTC. Translation: CAWSGGLAGETQYF.

This rearrangement joins TRBV5-1 to TRBJ2-1; 8 bases line up with TRBD2. The germline V gene encodes CDR1 SGHRS and CDR2 YFSETQ. The CDR3 is 15 residues long. J was trimmed by 8 bases and V by 6 bases; bases with no gene match: 13. CDR3 nucleotide sequence: TGCGCCAGCAACGGGCGGGGGGCGGGGGCGTATGAGCAGTTCTTC. Translated: CASNGRGAGAYEQFF.

The chain links TRBV19 to TRBJ1-1, with 10 bases fitting TRBD1. The V gene end was trimmed by 4 bases and the J gene end by 5 bases; junction bases not matched to a gene: 4. The CDR3 totals 14 residues. CDR1 and CDR2 from the germline V gene are LNHDA and SQIVND (reference sequence). This CDR3 is CASSTWDRGTEAFF. The CDR3 bases are TGTGCCAGTAGTACCTGGGACAGGGGAACTGAAGCTTTCTTT.

This sequence joins TRBV11-2 and TRBJ2-7; the match to TRBD1 covers 7 bases. With 0 bases clipped from V and 4 bases from J, the junction kept 3 bases outside the gene matches. From germline, CDR1 is SGHAT and CDR2 FQNNGV. This CDR3 is built from 14 residues. CDR3 DNA: TGTGCCAGCAGCTTAGAGGGGACAGTTTACGAGCAGTACTTC. Amino acid sequence: CASSLEGTVYEQYF. Complete variable domain (other parts from reference TRBV11-2 and TRBJ2-7): EAGVAQSPRYKIIEKRQSVAFWCNPISGHATLYWYQQILGQGPKLLIQFQNNGVVDDSQLPKDRFSAERLKGVDSTLKIQPAKLEDSAVYLCASSLEGTVYEQYFGPGTRLTVT.

Turning to this clone: At one end, the junction sequence differs from germline, possibly due to a read error. This chain connects TRBV7-3 to TRBJ2-3, with D unresolved. Germline assignment: CDR1 SGHTA and CDR2 FQGTGA. The CDR3 spans 13 residues. The CDR3 is CVSSPADADTQYF. In DNA, the CDR3 is TGTGTCAGCAGCCCCGCGGATGCAGATACGCAGTATTTT.

This clone was observed a handful of times. The CDR3 DNA follows: TGTGCCAGCAGCTTAGAATCGGGCCAGGGTGGGGAGACCCAGTACTTC. This gives the protein CASSLESGQGGETQYF. The chain carries TRBV11-3 and TRBJ2-5, with a weak D call TRBD1 (5 bases). V shed 0 bases and J shed 5 bases, with 16 bases lying between them. The CDR3 has 16 amino acids. The germline CDR1 and CDR2 sequences are SGHNT and YENEEA.

CDR3 protein: CASSIVTESYGYTF. The CDR3 nucleotides are TGTGCCAGTAGTATAGTGACAGAATCCTATGGCTACACCTTC. The chain couples TRBV19 to TRBJ1-2, with a weak D call TRBD1 (5 bases). CDR3 length: 14 residues. The V and J ends lost 1 base and 4 bases respectively, with 10 bases between them. CDR1 is LNHDA, CDR2 SQIVND, per germline (reference sequence).

The rearrangement uses TRBV5-4 and TRBJ2-3; weak D call: TRBD2 (7 bases). Trimming cost V 4 bases and J 3 bases, with 15 bases left between them. The germline gives CDR1 SGHNT, CDR2 YYREEE (reference sequence). The CDR3 runs to 15 residues. CDR3 DNA: TGTGCCAGCAGCCGTGGGGGGGGCGGAACAGATACGCAGTATTTT. Protein sequence: CASSRGGGGTDTQYF.

The chain uses TRBV6-5 and TRBJ2-1; 8 nucleotides agree with TRBD2. This CDR3 comprises 13 residues. Germline V gene data show CDR1 as MNHEY and CDR2 as SVGAGI. V shed 0 bases, J shed 12 bases, and the junction held 4 bases outside the gene matches. The CDR3 protein is CASSYSRGGRQFF. CDR3 DNA: TGTGCCAGCAGTTACTCGCGCGGGGGGAGGCAGTTCTTC.

This rearrangement joins TRBV7-2 to TRBJ1-5; 8 bases are a match to TRBD1. CDR3 length: 13 residues. Germline CDR1 SGHTA, CDR2 FQGNSA. V trimming: 5 bases; J trimming: 7 bases; junction bases outside the gene matches: 4. The CDR3 DNA reads as TGTGCCAGCAGCGCGGACAGGGTACAGCCCCAGCATTTT. It is translated as CASSADRVQPQHF.

This clone was counted only a few times. This same CDR3 is encoded by further DNA sequences in the sample. This sequence joins TRBV5-1 and TRBJ1-1, with D maybe TRBD1 (5 bases). The CDR3 consists of 13 residues. V lost 0 bases and J 4 bases, leaving 7 bases between the germline ends. Germline loops: CDR1 SGHRS, CDR2 YFSETQ. The CDR3 sequence is CASSLGGGTEAFF. The DNA of the CDR3 is TGCGCCAGCAGCTTGGGGGGCGGCACTGAAGCTTTCTTT.

V is TRBV14 and J is TRBJ2-1, with 9 bases aligning to TRBD2. The junction had 11 bases not matched to a gene; V was cut back by 2 bases and J by 6 bases. From germline, CDR1 is SGHDN and CDR2 FVKESK. The CDR3 loop spans 17 amino acids. The CDR3 bases are TGTGCCAGCAGCCAACCAGGGTGGGTAGCGGGAGTCAATGAGCAGTTCTTC. Encoded protein: CASSQPGWVAGVNEQFF. The whole variable domain, filled in from reference TRBV14 and TRBJ2-1, reads EAGVTQFPSHSVIEKGQTVTLRCDPISGHDNLYWYRRVMGKEIKFLLHFVKESKQDESGMPNNRFLAERTGGTYSTLKVQPAELEDSGVYFCASSQPGWVAGVNEQFFGPGTRLTVL.

The chain is built from TRBV5-1 and TRBJ2-7, with 10 bases aligning to TRBD2. CDR1 is SGHRS, CDR2 YFSETQ, per germline. The CDR3 is 16 amino acids. V lost 0 bases, J lost 2 bases, and 5 bases stayed unmatched. Written as DNA, the CDR3 is TGCGCCAGCAGCTTGGTGTTCGGGACTAGCGCCTACGAGCAGTACTTC. It encodes CASSLVFGTSAYEQYF.

The chain is built from TRBV11-3 and TRBJ1-1; D is perhaps TRBD1 (5 bases). There are 14 residues in the CDR3. V lost 5 bases to trimming and J lost 0 bases, with 10 bases between them. CDR1 and CDR2 (germline): SGHNT, YENEEA. CDR3 protein: CASSPSTVNTEAFF. The CDR3 DNA sequence: TGTGCCAGCAGCCCCTCGACAGTGAACACTGAAGCTTTCTTT.

The chain has TRBV11-2 and TRBJ1-1; D unresolved. CDR3 size: 13 residues. In germline, CDR1 is SGHAT, CDR2 FQNNGV. Trimming took off 1 base at V and 7 bases at J, with 10 bases between the two ends. In DNA, the CDR3 is TGTGCCAGCAGCTTAGGAGGACTCGGTGAAGCTTTCTTT. Translation: CASSLGGLGEAFF.

The gene calls are TRBV30 and TRBJ1-2; no clear D gene. Per the germline V gene, CDR1 is GTSNPN and CDR2 is SVGIG (reference sequence). Trimming pared 2 bases from V and 2 bases from J, leaving 9 bases between. This CDR3 comprises 13 residues. CDR3 region: CAWSHQVNYGYTF. DNA for the CDR3: TGTGCCTGGAGTCACCAGGTGAACTATGGCTACACCTTC.

The chain employs TRBV10-1 and TRBJ2-4, with 7 bases lining up with TRBD2. Germline lookup yields CDR1 WNHNN and CDR2 SYGVQD (reference sequence). The CDR3 sequence is 16 residues long. V was clipped by 6 bases and J by 1 base; unmatched bases: 9. The DNA of the CDR3 is TGCGCCAGCAGCTCGGGACTAAATGGGGCCAAAAACATTCAGTACTTC. This gives the protein CASSSGLNGAKNIQYF.

The rearrangement uses TRBV4-1 and TRBJ1-5; D gene ambiguous. Germline loops: CDR1 MGHRA, CDR2 YSYEKL. The CDR3 covers 15 residues. With 4 bases removed from V and 4 bases from J, the gap between germline ends came to 14 bases. CDR3 DNA: TGCGCCAGCAGCCCGTCGGCAGGTCGAAATCAGCCCCAGCATTTT. Encoded protein: CASSPSAGRNQPQHF.

This clone has just a few counts. The rearrangement links TRBV6-1 to TRBJ2-1; 7 nucleotides align to TRBD2. This CDR3 spans 15 amino acids. V trimming: 2 bases; J trimming: 8 bases; junction bases outside the gene matches: 9. Germline V gene lookup returns CDR1 MNHNS and CDR2 SASEGT. For the CDR3, the DNA is TGTGCCAGCAGTGAATCGGGAGGCAGGTTCCATGAGCAGTTCTTC. Protein sequence: CASSESGGRFHEQFF.

The chain joins TRBV29-1 to TRBJ1-4; perhaps TRBD1 as D (5 bases). The germline gives CDR1 SQVTM, CDR2 ANQGSEA. Trimming cost V 3 bases and J 3 bases, with 8 bases left between them. The CDR3 consists of 13 residues. The CDR3 loop is CSVDEGANEKLFF. The CDR3 coding sequence is TGCAGCGTTGACGAAGGGGCTAATGAAAAACTGTTTTTT.

Notes on this clone: Distinct nucleotide sequences in the sample also encode this CDR3. The gene calls are TRBV5-1 and TRBJ1-1; D may be TRBD1 (6 bases). Trimming removed 5 bases from V and 5 bases from J, with 16 bases in between. CDR1 and CDR2 from the germline V gene are SGHRS and YFSETQ. The CDR3 runs 14 residues. The CDR3 nucleotides read TGCGCCAGCAGTTGGGGAGGGCAGGGGACTGAAGCTTTCTTT. Amino acids: CASSWGGQGTEAFF.

This chain joins TRBV7-8 and TRBJ2-2; D may be TRBD1 (6 bases). V lost 5 bases to trimming and J lost 4 bases, with 14 bases between them. This CDR3 has 15 amino acids. CDR1 is SGHVS and CDR2 is FQNEAQ in the germline V gene. The DNA of the CDR3 is TGTGCCAGCAGCCCGTGGGACACCCTCACCGGGGAGCTGTTTTTT. This gives the protein CASSPWDTLTGELFF.

V usage is TRBV29-1 and J usage is TRBJ1-1; D possibly corresponds to TRBD1 (5 bases). The CDR3 has 14 amino acids. V lost 5 bases to trimming and J lost 0 bases, with 13 bases between them. CDR1 is SQVTM and CDR2 is ANQGSEA in the germline V gene. The CDR3 sequence is CSVFAPGVNTEAFF. The CDR3 coding sequence is TGCAGCGTTTTTGCCCCGGGGGTGAACACTGAAGCTTTCTTT. The variable domain in full, with the rest retrieved from reference TRBV29-1 and TRBJ1-1, is SAVISQKPSRDICQRGTSLTIQCQVDSQVTMMFWYRQQPGQSLTLIATANQGSEATYESGFVIDKFPISRPNLTFSTLTVSNMSPEDSSIYLCSVFAPGVNTEAFFGQGTRLTVV.